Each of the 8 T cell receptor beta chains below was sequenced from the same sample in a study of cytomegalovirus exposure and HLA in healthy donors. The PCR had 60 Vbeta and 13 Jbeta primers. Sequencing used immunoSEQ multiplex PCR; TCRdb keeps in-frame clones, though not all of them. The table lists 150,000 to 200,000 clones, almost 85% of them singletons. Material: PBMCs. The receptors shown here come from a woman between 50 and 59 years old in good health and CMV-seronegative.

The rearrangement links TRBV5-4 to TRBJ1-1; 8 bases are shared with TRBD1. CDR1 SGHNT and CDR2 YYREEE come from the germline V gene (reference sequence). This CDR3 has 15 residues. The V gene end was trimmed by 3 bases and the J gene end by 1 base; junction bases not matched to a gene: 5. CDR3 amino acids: CASSWATGENTEAFF. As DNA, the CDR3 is TGTGCCAGCAGCTGGGCGACAGGGGAGAACACTGAAGCTTTCTTT. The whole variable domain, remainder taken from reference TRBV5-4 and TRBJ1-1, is ETGVTQSPTHLIKTRGQQVTLRCSSQSGHNTVSWYQQALGQGPQFIFQYYREEENGRGNFPPRFSGLQFPNYSSELNVNALELDDSALYLCASSWATGENTEAFFGQGTRLTVV.

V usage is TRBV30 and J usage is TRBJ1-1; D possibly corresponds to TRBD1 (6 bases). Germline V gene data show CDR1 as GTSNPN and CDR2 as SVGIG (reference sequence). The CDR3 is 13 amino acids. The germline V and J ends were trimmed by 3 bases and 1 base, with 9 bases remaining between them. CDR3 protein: CAWSVRGNTEAFF. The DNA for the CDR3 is TGTGCCTGGAGCGTCAGGGGGAACACTGAAGCTTTCTTT.

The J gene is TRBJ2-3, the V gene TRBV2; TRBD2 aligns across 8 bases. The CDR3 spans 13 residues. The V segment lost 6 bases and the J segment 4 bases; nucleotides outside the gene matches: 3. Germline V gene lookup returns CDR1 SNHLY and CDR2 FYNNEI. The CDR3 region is CASRRGGADTQYF. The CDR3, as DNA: TGTGCCAGCAGACGGGGGGGCGCAGATACGCAGTATTTT.

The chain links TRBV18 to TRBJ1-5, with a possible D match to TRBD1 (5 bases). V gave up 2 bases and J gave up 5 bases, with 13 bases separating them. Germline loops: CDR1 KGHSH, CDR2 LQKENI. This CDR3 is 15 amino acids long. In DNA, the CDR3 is TGTGCCAGCTCACCAAGTCAGGGATTCGATCAGCCCCAGCATTTT. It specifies CASSPSQGFDQPQHF. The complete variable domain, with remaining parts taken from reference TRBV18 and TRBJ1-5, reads NAGVMQNPRHLVRRRGQEARLRCSPMKGHSHVYWYRQLPEEGLKFMVYLQKENIIDESGMPKERFSAEFPKEGPSILRIQQVVRGDSAAYFCASSPSQGFDQPQHFGDGTRLSIL.

This CDR3 is CASSKTSGGEETQYF. CDR3 in DNA: TGTGCCAGCAGCAAGACTAGCGGGGGGGAAGAGACCCAGTACTTC. This chain joins TRBV6-5 and TRBJ2-5; 14 nucleotides align to TRBD2. The CDR3 has 15 residues. CDR1 and CDR2 (germline): MNHEY, SVGAGI. V shed 6 bases, J shed 3 bases, and the junction held 3 bases outside the gene matches.

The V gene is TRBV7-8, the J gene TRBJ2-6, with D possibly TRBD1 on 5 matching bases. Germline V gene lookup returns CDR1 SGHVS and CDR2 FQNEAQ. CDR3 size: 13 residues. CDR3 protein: CAQQGPGANVLTF. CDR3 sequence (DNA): TGTGCTCAGCAGGGCCCTGGGGCCAACGTCCTGACTTTC.

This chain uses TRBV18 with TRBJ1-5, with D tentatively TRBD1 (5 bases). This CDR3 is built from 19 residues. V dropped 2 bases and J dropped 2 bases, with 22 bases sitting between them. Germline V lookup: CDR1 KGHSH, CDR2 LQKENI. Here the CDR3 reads CASSPSRQGGIGGNQPQHF. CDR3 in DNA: TGTGCCAGCTCACCATCTAGGCAGGGAGGCATTGGTGGCAATCAGCCCCAGCATTTT.

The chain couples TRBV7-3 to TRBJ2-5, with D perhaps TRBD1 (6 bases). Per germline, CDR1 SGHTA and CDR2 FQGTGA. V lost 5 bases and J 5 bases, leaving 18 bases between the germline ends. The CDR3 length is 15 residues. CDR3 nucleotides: TGTGCCAGCAGCGCCACAGGGATTCTCGGGGAGACCCAGTACTTC. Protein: CASSATGILGETQYF. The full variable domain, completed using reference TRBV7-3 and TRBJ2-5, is GAGVSQTPSNKVTEKGKYVELRCDPISGHTALYWYRQSLGQGPEFLIYFQGTGAADDSGLPNDRFFAVRPEGSVSTLKIQRTERGDSAVYLCASSATGILGETQYFGPGTRLLVL.